This T cell receptor beta chain stems from a study of human T cells and chemical hapten exposure. Study-level results: Compared to controls, expanded TCRs made significantly more large clusters of similar CDR3s.

Stated time point: patch test 2, 6 weeks after DPC sensitization. Treatment noted: therapeutic diphenylcyclopropenone sensitization with weekly scalp DPC. With V trimmed by 10 bases and J by 5 bases, 12 bases remained unmatched. The CDR3 covers 16 residues. Germline lookup yields CDR1 MNHEY and CDR2 SVGEGT. Individual cDNA molecules (in the library) carried attached unique molecular identifiers. The authors' processing: The number of TCRs in each sample had a median of approximately 90,000 and spanned roughly 23,224 to 750,000. TCRdb redid the calling of the RACE reads with MiXCR, one entry per CDR3 protein. These V and J calls derive from TCRdb rather than the authors' analysis. The data show tens of thousands of distinct CDR3 sequences, about 10% seen once. Points on this clonotype: Its target is not known.

The chain has TRBV6-2 or TRBV6-3 and TRBJ2-5; 14 positions match TRBD2. This TCR came from a woman between 50 and 59 years old with alopecia areata. Some clones in this sample may be carry-over from other donors' samples. The sequenced sample was whole blood, obtained in connection with sensitization to the hapten diphenylcyclopropenone (DPC). The CDR3 coding sequence is TGTGCCACCGCTCCCGGGACTAGCGGGAGAGTGGAGACCCAGTACTTC. Residues: CATAPGTSGRVETQYF.